The 19 T cell receptor beta chains given below trace back to one sample, sequenced in a study of CD8+ T cells in alopecia areata. Treatment given: oral pan-JAK inhibitor, 5-10 mg twice daily. Punch biopsies of lesional scalp, plus peripheral blood, were taken from alopecia areata patients. Reverse transcribed after extraction, RNA yielded cDNA as the sequencing template. Profiling relied on immunoSEQ multiplex PCR, and the TCRdb table lists in-frame clones only, not all of them. The table includes 4,000 to 5,500 clones, approximately 89% detected once. The specimen was skin, collected at week 4, from a patient treated with tofacitinib. The receptors originated from a human donor with alopecia areata.

The chain carries TRBV4-1 and TRBJ1-1, with 7 bases matching TRBD1. Germline V lookup: CDR1 MGHRA, CDR2 YSYEKL. The CDR3 runs to 13 residues. The V and J ends lost 2 bases and 8 bases, in that order; junction bases with no gene match: 5. DNA for the CDR3: TGCGCCAGCAGCCAAATTTCAGGGGGAGAAGCTTTCTTT. Its protein product is CASSQISGGEAFF.

The V call is TRBV11-2, the J call TRBJ2-2; no definite D call. This CDR3 region has 13 residues. Germline CDR1 is SGHAT and CDR2 is FQNNGV. V lost 2 bases, J lost 11 bases, and 12 bases lay in between. For the CDR3, the DNA is TGTGCCAGCAGCTTAAGGTCAGCAACTGAGCTGTTTTTT. Protein sequence: CASSLRSATELFF.

V and J are TRBV7-8 and TRBJ2-1, with D hard to call. The ends were cut back, 5 bases at V and 8 bases at J, with 19 bases in the middle. CDR3 length: 15 residues. Germline V gene sequence: CDR1 SGHVS, CDR2 FQNEAQ. This CDR3 is CASSPRSIARDEQFF. CDR3 bases: TGTGCCAGCAGCCCCCGCTCTATAGCTCGCGATGAGCAGTTCTTC.

The V gene is TRBV28, the J gene TRBJ1-5, with D unclear. Trimming stripped 5 bases from V and 0 bases from J, with 14 bases between. From germline, CDR1 is MDHEN and CDR2 SYDVKM. The CDR3 has 16 residues. The CDR3: CASSPSTAYSNQPQHF. The CDR3 bases are TGTGCCAGCAGTCCTTCGACTGCTTATAGCAATCAGCCCCAGCATTTT.

This clone was observed once. The chain links TRBV19 to TRBJ2-7; D tentatively fits TRBD1 or TRBD2 (5 bases each). The V gene's germline CDR1 is LNHDA and CDR2 SQIVND (reference sequence). V was clipped by 10 bases and J by 2 bases, with 12 bases between them. CDR3 length: 12 amino acids. The CDR3 sequence is CATAEGPYEQYF. The DNA for the CDR3 is TGTGCCACGGCCGAGGGGCCCTACGAGCAGTACTTC.

CDR3 in amino acids: CASSGKMYEQYF. In DNA, the CDR3 is TGCGCCAGCAGCGGTAAGATGTACGAGCAGTACTTC. This sequence joins TRBV5-1 and TRBJ2-7; no reliable D call. The CDR3 length is 12 residues. Germline CDR1 is SGHRS and CDR2 is YFSETQ. Trimming shortened V by 4 bases and J by 4 bases, and 9 bases separated the two germline ends.

The chain has TRBV2 and TRBJ1-2, with no clear D. The V gene lost 6 bases and the J gene lost 5 bases, with 13 bases spanning the gap. This CDR3 has 13 residues. CDR1 is SNHLY, CDR2 FYNNEI, per germline. CDR3 residues: CASRELTEYGYTF. DNA for the CDR3: TGTGCCAGCAGGGAATTAACAGAGTATGGCTACACCTTC.

V gene TRBV13 combines with J gene TRBJ1-1; tentatively, D is TRBD1 (5 bases). This CDR3 has 14 residues. The V end lost 4 bases, the J end lost 4 bases, and 13 bases lay between the germline ends. The germline V gene has CDR1 PRHDT and CDR2 FYEKMQ (reference sequence). CDR3 DNA sequence: TGTGCCAGCAGCTACGGGGCGGAAGGCACTGAAGCTTTCTTT. It is translated as CASSYGAEGTEAFF.

This clone was seen once. This chain uses TRBV7-2 with TRBJ2-1, with D possibly TRBD1 on 5 matching bases. Trimming cost V 5 bases and J 4 bases, with 9 bases left between them. The germline V gene encodes CDR1 SGHTA and CDR2 FQGNSA. The CDR3 runs 13 residues. CDR3 protein: CASSLGLYNEQFF. As DNA, the CDR3 is TGTGCCAGCAGCCTGGGGCTATACAATGAGCAGTTCTTC.

The chain uses TRBV19 and TRBJ1-2; D is uncertain. V gave up 6 bases and J gave up 2 bases, with 10 bases separating them. The germline gives CDR1 LNHDA, CDR2 SQIVND (reference sequence). The CDR3 has 13 amino acids. The CDR3 bases are TGTGCCAGTAGGGTCGAGGTAAACTATGGCTACACCTTC. Its translation is CASRVEVNYGYTF.

J is TRBJ2-2 and V is TRBV5-1; D remains ambiguous. Per germline, CDR1 SGHRS and CDR2 YFSETQ. The CDR3 has 16 amino acids. The ends were cut back, 0 bases at V and 2 bases at J, with 11 bases in the middle. The CDR3 protein is CASSLGLLINTGELFF. CDR3 sequence (DNA): TGCGCCAGCAGCTTGGGGCTACTAATTAACACCGGGGAGCTGTTTTTT.

The chain recombines TRBV29-1 with TRBJ1-4, with TRBD1 matching over 11 bases. From germline, CDR1 is SQVTM and CDR2 ANQGSEA. This CDR3 has 13 residues. With V trimmed by 4 bases and J by 8 bases, 3 bases remained unmatched. This CDR3 is CSVGDRGIEKLFF. In DNA form, the CDR3 reads TGCAGCGTTGGGGACAGGGGGATCGAAAAACTGTTTTTT.

J is TRBJ2-7 and V is TRBV10-2, with TRBD1 matching 8 bases. Germline V gene lookup returns CDR1 WSHSY and CDR2 SAAADI. J was trimmed by 6 bases and V by 5 bases; bases with no gene match: 12. The CDR3 contains 15 residues. The CDR3, as DNA: TGCGCCAGCAGTCCCCAAGTGGACAGGGTCGGCGAGCAGTACTTC. The encoded protein is CASSPQVDRVGEQYF.

The chain is built from TRBV6-4 and TRBJ2-1, with 8 bases matching TRBD2. Unmatched junction bases numbered 0, after V lost 2 bases and J lost 3 bases. This CDR3 comprises 14 residues. Germline assignment: CDR1 MRHNA and CDR2 SNTAGT. Written as DNA, the CDR3 is TGTGCCAGCAGTGACGGGACTAGCTACAATGAGCAGTTCTTC. Its translation: CASSDGTSYNEQFF.

The rearrangement uses TRBV7-8 and TRBJ2-7; D is possibly TRBD2 (6 bases). Germline CDR1 reads SGHVS; CDR2 reads FQNEAQ. Trimming left V 3 bases short and J 4 bases short, with 10 bases between. CDR3 length: 13 amino acids. The CDR3 DNA is TGTGCCAGCAGCTTCGGCCGGGAGTACGAGCAGTACTTC. This encodes CASSFGREYEQYF.

The rearrangement joins TRBV6-1 to TRBJ2-1; D not certain. Germline loops: CDR1 MNHNS, CDR2 SASEGT. V lost 6 bases to trimming and J lost 9 bases, with 15 bases between them. The CDR3 is 13 residues long. The CDR3, as DNA: TGTGCCAGCAGCCCCGTGAGTCTGGGTGAGCAGTTCTTC. Residues: CASSPVSLGEQFF.

The chain combines TRBV29-1 with TRBJ1-1, with a tentative D call TRBD1 (5 bases). The V end lost 4 bases, the J end lost 0 bases, and 9 bases lay between the germline ends. The CDR3 extends over 13 amino acids. Germline CDR1 reads SQVTM; CDR2 reads ANQGSEA. The CDR3 spells CSVVGRVNTEAFF. The CDR3 region has the DNA TGCAGCGTTGTGGGCAGGGTGAACACTGAAGCTTTCTTT.

A few counts support this clone. The chain carries TRBV9 and TRBJ1-1; the D is unclear. Trimming left V 0 bases short and J 1 base short, with 4 bases between. This CDR3 has 13 amino acids. The germline V gene encodes CDR1 SGDLS and CDR2 YYNGEE. The CDR3 coding sequence is TGTGCCAGCAGCGTAGCACCGAACACTGAAGCTTTCTTT. This translates into CASSVAPNTEAFF.

The chain carries TRBV7-2 and TRBJ2-3, with D tentatively TRBD2 (6 bases). The CDR3 consists of 16 residues. The V end was cut by 4 bases, the J end by 2 bases, with 16 bases between. Germline-derived CDR1 and CDR2 are SGHTA and FQGNSA. CDR3 in amino acids: CASSSRRADLTDTQYF. In nucleotides, the CDR3 is TGTGCCAGCAGCTCTCGGAGGGCAGACCTCACAGATACGCAGTATTTT.